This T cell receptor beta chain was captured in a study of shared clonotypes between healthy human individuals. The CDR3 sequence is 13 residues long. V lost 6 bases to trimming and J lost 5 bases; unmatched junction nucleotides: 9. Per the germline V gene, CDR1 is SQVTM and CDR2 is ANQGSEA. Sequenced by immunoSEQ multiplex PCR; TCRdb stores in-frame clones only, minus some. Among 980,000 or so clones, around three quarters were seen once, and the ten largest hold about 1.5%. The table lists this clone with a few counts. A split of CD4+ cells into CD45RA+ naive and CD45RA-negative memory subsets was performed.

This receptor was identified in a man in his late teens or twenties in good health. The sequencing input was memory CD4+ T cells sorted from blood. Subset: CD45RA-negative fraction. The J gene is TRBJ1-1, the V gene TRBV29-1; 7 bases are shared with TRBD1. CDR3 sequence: CSVGAGGWTEAFF. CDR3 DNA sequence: TGCAGCGTAGGGGCAGGGGGGTGGACTGAAGCTTTCTTT.